These 6 T cell receptor beta chains originate from one sample sequenced in a study of cytomegalovirus exposure and HLA in healthy donors. The PCR was carried out with 60 Vbeta primers and 13 Jbeta primers. Produced via immunoSEQ multiplex PCR; TCRdb's table is partial and in-frame only. This table holds 98,000 or so clones, about 76% found once. Sequenced material: PBMCs. These receptors all stem from a human donor in good health.

The genes are TRBV9 and TRBJ2-3, with 8 bases that match TRBD1. Trimming at V came to 3 bases and at J to 7 bases, leaving 7 bases not matched to a gene. The germline CDR1 and CDR2 sequences are SGDLS and YYNGEE. The CDR3 runs 14 residues. In DNA form, the CDR3 reads TGTGCCAGCAGCGGGGACAGGAGTTATTATACGCAGTATTTT. Translated, it gives CASSGDRSYYTQYF.

This clone was detected ten times or more. The V call is TRBV6-6, the J call TRBJ2-7; TRBD1 is a possible D gene (6 bases). With 0 bases removed from V and 3 bases from J, the gap between germline ends came to 9 bases. The CDR3 loop spans 14 amino acids. Germline V gene sequence: CDR1 MNHNY, CDR2 SVGAGI (reference sequence). In DNA form, the CDR3 reads TGTGCCAGCAGTTACTCTCCAGGGGTCTACGAGCAGTACTTC. Its translation is CASSYSPGVYEQYF.

J is TRBJ2-5 and V is TRBV5-1; D is unresolved. Germline CDR1 and CDR2: SGHRS and YFSETQ. There are 14 residues in the CDR3. The V gene lost 3 bases and the J gene lost 0 bases, with 9 bases spanning the gap. The CDR3 spells CASSSTSYQETQYF. CDR3 bases: TGCGCCAGCAGCTCCACATCGTACCAAGAGACCCAGTACTTC. Variable domain in full (rest from reference TRBV5-1 and TRBJ2-5): KAGVTQTPRYLIKTRGQQVTLSCSPISGHRSVSWYQQTPGQGLQFLFEYFSETQRNKGNFPGRFSGRQFSNSRSEMNVSTLELGDSALYLCASSSTSYQETQYFGPGTRLLVL.

The V call is TRBV29-1, the J call TRBJ2-1; no reliable D call. With 0 bases removed from V and 0 bases from J, the gap between germline ends came to 15 bases. The CDR3 runs to 17 residues. Germline V lookup: CDR1 SQVTM, CDR2 ANQGSEA. The CDR3 here is CSVEDDTSRNSYNEQFF. CDR3 nucleotide sequence: TGCAGCGTTGAAGACGATACGAGCCGAAACTCCTACAATGAGCAGTTCTTC.

V usage is TRBV5-1 and J usage is TRBJ1-2; D uncertain. The germline CDR1 and CDR2 sequences are SGHRS and YFSETQ. The CDR3 is 13 amino acids. V lost 0 bases and J 7 bases, leaving 10 bases between the germline ends. CDR3 sequence reads: CASSLAGEGGYTF. CDR3 DNA: TGCGCCAGCAGCTTGGCCGGGGAGGGTGGCTACACCTTC.

The rearrangement links TRBV5-1 to TRBJ2-7; 9 nucleotides agree with TRBD1. Trimming cost V 1 base and J 5 bases; bases outside gene matches: 4. In germline, CDR1 is SGHRS, CDR2 YFSETQ. This CDR3 is built from 14 residues. As DNA, the CDR3 is TGCGCCAGCAGCTTGAACAGGGGGCTGGACGAGCAGTACTTC. Its translation is CASSLNRGLDEQYF.